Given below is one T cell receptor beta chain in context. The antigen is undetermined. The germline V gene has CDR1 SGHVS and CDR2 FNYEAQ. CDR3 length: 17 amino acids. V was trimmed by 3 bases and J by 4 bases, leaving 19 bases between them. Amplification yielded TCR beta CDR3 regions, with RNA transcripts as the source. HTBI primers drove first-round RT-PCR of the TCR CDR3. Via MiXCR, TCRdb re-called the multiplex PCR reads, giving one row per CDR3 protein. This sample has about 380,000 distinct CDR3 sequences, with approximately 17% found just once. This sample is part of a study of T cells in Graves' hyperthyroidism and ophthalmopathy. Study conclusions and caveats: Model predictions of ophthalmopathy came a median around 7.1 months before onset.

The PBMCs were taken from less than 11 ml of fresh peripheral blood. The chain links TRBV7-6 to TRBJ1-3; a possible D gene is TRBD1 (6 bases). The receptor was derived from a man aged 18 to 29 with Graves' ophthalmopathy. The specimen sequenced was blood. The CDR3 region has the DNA TGTGCCAGCAGCTTTCAGGGGCGAGGAGCTGGCGGAAACACCATATATTTT. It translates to CASSFQGRGAGGNTIYF. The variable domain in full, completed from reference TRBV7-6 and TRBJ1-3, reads GAGVSQSPRYKVTKRGQDVALRCDPISGHVSLYWYRQALGQGPEFLTYFNYEAQQDKSGLPNDRFSAERPEGSISTLTIQRTEQRDSAMYRCASSFQGRGAGGNTIYFGEGSWLTVV.